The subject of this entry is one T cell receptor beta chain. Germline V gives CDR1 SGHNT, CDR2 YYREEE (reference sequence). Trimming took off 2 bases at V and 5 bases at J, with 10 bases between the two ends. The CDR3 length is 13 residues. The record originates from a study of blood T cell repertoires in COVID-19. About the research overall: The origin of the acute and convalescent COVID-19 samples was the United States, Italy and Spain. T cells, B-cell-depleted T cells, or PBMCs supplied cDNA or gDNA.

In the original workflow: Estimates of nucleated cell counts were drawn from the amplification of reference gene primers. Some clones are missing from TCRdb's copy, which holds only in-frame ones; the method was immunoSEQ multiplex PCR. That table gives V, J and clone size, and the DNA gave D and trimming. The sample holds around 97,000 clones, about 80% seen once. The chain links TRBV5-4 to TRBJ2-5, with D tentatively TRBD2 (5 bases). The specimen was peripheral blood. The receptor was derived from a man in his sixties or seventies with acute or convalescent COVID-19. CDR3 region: CASSFGPGETQYF. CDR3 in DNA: TGTGCCAGCAGCTTCGGCCCGGGGGAGACCCAGTACTTC. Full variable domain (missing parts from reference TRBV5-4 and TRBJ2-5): ETGVTQSPTHLIKTRGQQVTLRCSSQSGHNTVSWYQQALGQGPQFIFQYYREEENGRGNFPPRFSGLQFPNYSSELNVNALELDDSALYLCASSFGPGETQYFGPGTRLLVL.